The 20 T cell receptor beta chains reported below all come from one sample, sequenced in a study of OX40 agonist ivuxolimab in advanced cancers. Sequencing used immunoSEQ multiplex PCR; TCRdb keeps in-frame clones, though not all of them. The sample has about 24,000 clones, roughly 90% seen once. The sample in question was CD4+ or CD8+ T cells sorted from blood, obtained in a trial of the OX40 agonist ivuxolimab. The receptor set was obtained from an adult with an advanced solid tumor such as melanoma, head and neck, liver or kidney cancer.

This chain connects TRBV4-1 to TRBJ2-5, with TRBD2 as a possible D gene (5 bases). The CDR3 spans 13 residues. V gave up 4 bases and J gave up 5 bases, with 11 bases separating them. The V gene's germline CDR1 is MGHRA and CDR2 YSYEKL. In nucleotides, the CDR3 is TGCGCCAGCAGCCCAACGGGCGGGGAGACCCAGTACTTC. Protein: CASSPTGGETQYF.

The chain couples TRBV10-3 to TRBJ2-7; 8 nucleotides align to TRBD1. Germline CDR1 is ENHRY and CDR2 is SYGVKD. The CDR3 runs 14 residues. Trimming cost V 6 bases and J 2 bases; bases outside gene matches: 6. This CDR3 reads CAIRGQGGTYEQYF. The DNA for the CDR3 is TGTGCCATCAGAGGACAGGGAGGCACCTACGAGCAGTACTTC.

Here the CDR3 reads CASRNFWDYGYTF. Here the CDR3 DNA reads TGCGCCAGCAGAAATTTTTGGGACTATGGCTACACCTTC. The chain employs TRBV5-1 and TRBJ1-2; no firm D call. V was clipped by 5 bases and J by 3 bases, with 11 bases between them. From germline, CDR1 is SGHRS and CDR2 YFSETQ. The CDR3 spans 13 residues.

Notes on this clone: An end of the junction differs from the germline gene, which may be a read error. This chain links TRBV2 with TRBJ2-3; 10 nucleotides agree with TRBD1. Germline V CDR1 and CDR2: SNHLY, FYNNEI. CDR3 length equals 12 residues. The CDR3 DNA reads TGTGCCAGCAGTGATGTGGACAGGGGGTCCTTTTTT. This translates into CASSDVDRGSFF.

This CDR3 is CASSEGGENTEAFF. CDR3 nucleotides: TGTGCCAGCAGTGAAGGCGGGGAGAACACTGAAGCTTTCTTT. The chain couples TRBV6-1 to TRBJ1-1; D ambiguous. CDR3 length: 14 residues. Per germline, CDR1 MNHNS and CDR2 SASEGT. V lost 1 base, J lost 1 base, and 7 bases lay in between.

The chain carries TRBV28 and TRBJ2-4; 7 bases are a match to TRBD2. The germline V gene encodes CDR1 MDHEN and CDR2 SYDVKM. With 5 bases clipped from V and 0 bases from J, the junction kept 7 bases outside the gene matches. The CDR3 has 16 amino acids. This CDR3 reads CASSTPSGGAKNIQYF. CDR3 DNA: TGTGCCAGCAGTACGCCTAGCGGAGGAGCCAAAAACATTCAGTACTTC.

The rearrangement joins TRBV19 to TRBJ2-1, with TRBD1 identical over 8 bases. CDR1 LNHDA and CDR2 SQIVND come from the germline V gene (reference sequence). V lost 2 bases and J lost 8; bases outside the gene matches: 8. CDR3 length: 15 amino acids. The CDR3 coding sequence is TGTGCCAGTAGTATATTGCAGGGGGCTCGGGATGAGCAGTTCTTC. It codes for CASSILQGARDEQFF.

The V and J genes are TRBV28 and TRBJ2-7; 11 bases map to TRBD2. Germline V CDR1 and CDR2: MDHEN, SYDVKM. V dropped 6 bases and J dropped 5; count of bases not matched to a gene: 15. The CDR3 length is 17 residues. CDR3 nucleotide sequence: TGTGCCAGCAGCGCCCGCTACCTACTAGCGGGAGTCCACGAGCAGTACTTC. Protein sequence: CASSARYLLAGVHEQYF.

The chain recombines TRBV27 with TRBJ2-5, with D perhaps TRBD1 (6 bases). This CDR3 contains 14 residues. V was clipped by 6 bases and J by 1 base, with 12 bases between them. Germline-derived CDR1 and CDR2 are MNHEY and SMNVEV (reference sequence). The CDR3 bases are TGTGCCAGCAGCCGAACAGGGTTCCAAGAGACCCAGTACTTC. It codes for CASSRTGFQETQYF.

The chain links TRBV13 to TRBJ2-5; no clear D. This CDR3 is built from 12 residues. Between the trimmed V and J ends, which lost 7 bases and 5 bases, there was a span of 11 bases. Germline assignment: CDR1 PRHDT and CDR2 FYEKMQ (reference sequence). CDR3 residues: CASTLDRETQYF. Written as DNA, the CDR3 is TGTGCCAGCACTCTTGATCGGGAGACCCAGTACTTC.

J is TRBJ2-3 and V is TRBV5-1; the D is unclear. Germline lookup yields CDR1 SGHRS and CDR2 YFSETQ. V was clipped by 2 bases and J by 2 bases, with 15 bases between them. CDR3 length: 16 residues. CDR3: CASSFRWTVDTDTQYF. As DNA, the CDR3 is TGCGCCAGCAGCTTTAGGTGGACGGTTGACACAGATACGCAGTATTTT.

The chain is built from TRBV18 and TRBJ2-7; 7 bases line up with TRBD1. Germline V gives CDR1 KGHSH, CDR2 LQKENI. The J segment lost 5 bases and the V segment lost 4 bases, leaving 2 bases of the junction unmatched. There are 12 residues in the CDR3. Here the CDR3 reads CASSLTGDEQYF. The CDR3 DNA follows: TGTGCCAGCTCACTCACAGGGGACGAGCAGTACTTC. Full variable domain (outside the CDR3, taken from reference TRBV18 and TRBJ2-7): NAGVMQNPRHLVRRRGQEARLRCSPMKGHSHVYWYRQLPEEGLKFMVYLQKENIIDESGMPKERFSAEFPKEGPSILRIQQVVRGDSAAYFCASSLTGDEQYFGPGTRLTVT.

The chain carries TRBV19 and TRBJ2-7; D perhaps matches TRBD2 (5 bases). Germline assignment: CDR1 LNHDA and CDR2 SQIVND (reference sequence). V lost 3 bases and J 4 bases, leaving 13 bases between the germline ends. The CDR3 is made up of 14 amino acids. As DNA, the CDR3 is TGTGCCAGTAGTATCATAGCGTCTTCTTACGAGCAGTACTTC. Translation gives CASSIIASSYEQYF.

The chain is built from TRBV6-1 and TRBJ2-3; 7 bases map to TRBD2. Germline CDR1 and CDR2: MNHNS and SASEGT. The CDR3 is 14 amino acids. J was trimmed by 0 bases and V by 5 bases; bases with no gene match: 2. CDR3: CASSQRGSTDTQYF. The CDR3 bases are TGTGCCAGCAGTCAGCGGGGAAGCACAGATACGCAGTATTTT.

Remarks on this clone: Lacking the conserved final phenylalanine or tryptophan, this CDR3 likely reflects a read error. The DNA is left out, because the CDR3 cannot be placed on it with certainty; the CDR3 is given as TCRdb lists it. The genes are TRBV7-9 and TRBJ2-7; TRBD2 reflects the table's D call only, with no check against the DNA. The CDR3 length is 13 residues, termini included. Germline V gene lookup returns CDR1 SEHNR and CDR2 FQNEAQ (reference sequence). CDR3 sequence: CASSLSLAGPMGI.

The V and J genes are TRBV10-3 and TRBJ2-7; TRBD2 matches at 16 bases. The CDR3 is 14 amino acids. The germline CDR1 and CDR2 sequences are ENHRY and SYGVKD. With 6 bases clipped from V and 11 bases from J, the junction kept 7 bases outside the gene matches. CDR3 nucleotides: TGTGCCATCAGCGGACCCGGGACTAGCGGGAGGGAGTACTTC. Translating it yields CAISGPGTSGREYF.

The CDR3 DNA reads as TGTGCCAGCAGCGTGGGACAGGGGAAGACAGATACGCAGTATTTT. Protein product: CASSVGQGKTDTQYF. The genes are TRBV11-2 and TRBJ2-3; TRBD1 aligns across 10 bases. V dropped 5 bases and J dropped 3; count of bases not matched to a gene: 5. CDR1 and CDR2 (germline): SGHAT, FQNNGV. This CDR3 spans 15 amino acids.

The chain employs TRBV9 and TRBJ2-7, with D hard to call. From germline, CDR1 is SGDLS and CDR2 YYNGEE. V was clipped by 4 bases and J by 4 bases, with 15 bases between them. This CDR3 is built from 14 residues. CDR3 sequence: CASSPRAIPYEQYF. The DNA for the CDR3 is TGTGCCAGCAGCCCACGGGCCATCCCTTACGAGCAGTACTTC.

V usage is TRBV10-3 and J usage is TRBJ2-5; tentative D call: TRBD1 (5 bases). Germline-derived CDR1 and CDR2 are ENHRY and SYGVKD. V was shortened by 4 bases and J by 1 base, with 10 bases between the two germline ends. The CDR3 extends over 14 amino acids. CDR3 DNA sequence: TGTGCCATCAGTGTGCGGCAGGGCCAAGAGACCCAGTACTTC. It is translated as CAISVRQGQETQYF.

V usage is TRBV9 and J usage is TRBJ2-7; 7 nucleotides agree with TRBD2. Germline trimming cut 0 bases from V and 2 bases from J; bases unmatched to any gene: 5. There are 15 residues in the CDR3. Germline loops: CDR1 SGDLS, CDR2 YYNGEE. The CDR3 nucleotides are TGTGCCAGCAGCGTAGACGCGGGAGCTCCCTACGAGCAGTACTTC. It codes for CASSVDAGAPYEQYF.